A single T cell receptor beta chain is shown here with its context. Trimming stripped 7 bases from V and 4 bases from J, with 15 bases between. Germline CDR1 SQVTM, CDR2 ANQGSEA. The CDR3 covers 13 residues. Vbeta (60) and Jbeta (13) primers were used in the PCR. Only in-frame clones appear in the TCRdb table, and some are missing; sequencing was by immunoSEQ multiplex PCR. This table holds roughly 200,000 clones, 70% to 85% found once. This entry is derived from a study of cytomegalovirus exposure and HLA in healthy donors. The V gene is TRBV29-1, the J gene TRBJ2-3; TRBD2 is a possible D gene (5 bases). Input material: PBMCs. The TCR comes from a man aged 35 to 55 in good health and CMV-seropositive. CDR3 sequence reads: CSAPRRGPDTQYF. The CDR3, as DNA: TGCAGCGCCCCCCGCCGAGGGCCAGATACGCAGTATTTT.